The T cell receptor beta chain described here comes from a study of blood T cell repertoires in COVID-19. V was clipped by 4 bases and J by 4 bases, with 13 bases between them. The length of the CDR3 is 14 residues. Germline assignment: CDR1 WSHSY and CDR2 SAAADI. As originally analysed: Cell counts per sample came from amplifying reference gene primers. Assay: immunoSEQ multiplex PCR; the TCRdb copy retains only in-frame clones and omits some. Clonal size and the V and J genes are those of that table, whereas D and trimming came from the DNA. The sample includes 200,000 to 250,000 clones, 84% of them seen just once.

The sequence was obtained from a woman at least 80 years old with active or convalescent COVID-19. The chain uses TRBV10-2 and TRBJ1-2; possibly TRBD1 for D (6 bases). The sample comprised peripheral blood. This CDR3 is CASSAQGPGYGYTF. In DNA, the CDR3 is TGCGCCAGCAGTGCACAGGGTCCAGGCTATGGCTACACCTTC.